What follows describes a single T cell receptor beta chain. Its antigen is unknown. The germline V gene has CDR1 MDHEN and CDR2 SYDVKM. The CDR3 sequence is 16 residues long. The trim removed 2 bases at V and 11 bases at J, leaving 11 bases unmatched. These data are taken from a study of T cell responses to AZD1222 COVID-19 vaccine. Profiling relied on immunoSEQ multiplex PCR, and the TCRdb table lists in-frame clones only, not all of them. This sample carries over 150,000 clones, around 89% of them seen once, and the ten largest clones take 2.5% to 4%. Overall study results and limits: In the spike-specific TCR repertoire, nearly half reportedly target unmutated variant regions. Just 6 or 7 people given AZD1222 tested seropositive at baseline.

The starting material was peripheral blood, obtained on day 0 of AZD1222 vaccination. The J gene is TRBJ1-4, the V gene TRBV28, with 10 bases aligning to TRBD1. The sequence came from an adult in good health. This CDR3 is CASSLGGTGEVKKLFF. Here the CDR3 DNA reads TGTGCCAGCAGTTTAGGGGGGACAGGGGAGGTGAAGAAACTGTTTTTT.